One sample yielded the 5 T cell receptor beta chains listed below, sequenced in a study of cytomegalovirus exposure and HLA in healthy donors. 60 Vbeta and 13 Jbeta primers were used in PCR. Sequencing used immunoSEQ multiplex PCR; TCRdb keeps in-frame clones, though not all of them. The profile shows 150,000 to 160,000 clones, roughly 79% of them singletons. Input material: PBMCs. These TCRs come from a man aged 18 to 30 in good health and CMV-seronegative.

As to this clone: Compared with germline, one end of the junction differs, possibly owing to a read error. The chain is built from TRBV2 and TRBJ2-6, with TRBD1 as a possible D gene (5 bases). Germline V CDR1 and CDR2: SNHLY, FYNNEI. The CDR3 is made up of 14 amino acids. CDR3 sequence reads: CASTQGSGANGLTF. CDR3 DNA sequence: TGTGCCAGCACCCAGGGCTCTGGGGCCAACGGCCTGACTTTC.

V is TRBV7-9 and J is TRBJ1-6, with TRBD1 matching over 7 bases. With V trimmed by 6 bases and J by 7 bases, 9 bases remained unmatched. CDR1 is SEHNR and CDR2 is FQNEAQ in the germline V gene (reference sequence). The CDR3 totals 15 residues. CDR3 sequence reads: CASRPRTGLNSPLHF. Here the CDR3 DNA reads TGTGCCAGCAGACCACGGACAGGACTAAATTCACCCCTCCACTTT.

The CDR3 nucleotides read TGTGCCAGCAGTACTCAGGGAAAGGAGACCCAGTACTTC. Amino acids: CASSTQGKETQYF. V and J are TRBV6-5 and TRBJ2-5, with D maybe TRBD1 (5 bases). The CDR3 has 13 residues. Germline V gene sequence: CDR1 MNHEY, CDR2 SVGAGI. With 5 bases removed from V and 5 bases from J, the gap between germline ends came to 12 bases.

V is TRBV7-2 and J is TRBJ2-1; 8 nucleotides line up with TRBD2. This CDR3 has 15 amino acids. Trimming at V came to 5 bases and at J to 4 bases, leaving 7 bases not matched to a gene. The germline gives CDR1 SGHTA, CDR2 FQGNSA. The CDR3 DNA reads TGTGCCAGCAGCATCACGGGGGGGGGTTACAATGAGCAGTTCTTC. Protein product: CASSITGGGYNEQFF.

J is TRBJ1-1 and V is TRBV11-3; the D is unclear. The germline CDR1 and CDR2 sequences are SGHNT and YENEEA. V gave up 2 bases and J gave up 5 bases, with 15 bases separating them. CDR3 length equals 15 residues. The CDR3 coding sequence is TGTGCCAGCAGCTTAAAATCGGGTAAAGGAACTGAAGCTTTCTTT. Protein: CASSLKSGKGTEAFF.